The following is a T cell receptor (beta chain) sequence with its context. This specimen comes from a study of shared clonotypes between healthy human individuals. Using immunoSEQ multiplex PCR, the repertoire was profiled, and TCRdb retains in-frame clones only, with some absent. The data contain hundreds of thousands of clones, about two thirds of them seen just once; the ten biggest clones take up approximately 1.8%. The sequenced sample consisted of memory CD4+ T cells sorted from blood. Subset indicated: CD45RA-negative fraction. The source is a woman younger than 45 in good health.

The CDR3 is CASSVAAQQETQYF. CDR3 coding DNA: TGTGCCAGCAGCGTAGCTGCTCAGCAAGAGACCCAGTACTTC. The J gene is TRBJ2-5, the V gene TRBV9; D gene ambiguous. This CDR3 comprises 14 residues. Looked up from germline, CDR1 is SGDLS and CDR2 is YYNGEE. Deletions cut 0 bases from V and 2 bases from J, with 8 bases between.